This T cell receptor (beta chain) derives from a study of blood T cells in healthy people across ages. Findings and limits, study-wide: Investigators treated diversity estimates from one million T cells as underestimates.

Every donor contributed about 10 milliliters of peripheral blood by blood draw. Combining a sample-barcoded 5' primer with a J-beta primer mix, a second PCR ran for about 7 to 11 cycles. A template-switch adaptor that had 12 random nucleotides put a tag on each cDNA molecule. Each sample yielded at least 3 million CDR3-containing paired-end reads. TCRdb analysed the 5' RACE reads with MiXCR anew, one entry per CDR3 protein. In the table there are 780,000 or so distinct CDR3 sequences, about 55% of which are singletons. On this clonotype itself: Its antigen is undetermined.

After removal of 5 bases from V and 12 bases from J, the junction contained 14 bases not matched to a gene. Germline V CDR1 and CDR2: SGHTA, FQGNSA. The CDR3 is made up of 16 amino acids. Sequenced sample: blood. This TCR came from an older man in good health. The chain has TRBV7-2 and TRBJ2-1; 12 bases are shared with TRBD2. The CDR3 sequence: CASSLDGGTSGSRQFF. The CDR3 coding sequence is TGTGCCAGCAGCCTGGATGGGGGGACTAGCGGGTCTCGGCAGTTCTTC.